A selection of T cell receptor beta chains follows, all from one sample in a study of identifying expanded T cells in peripheral blood. Only in-frame clones appear in the TCRdb table, and some are missing; sequencing was by immunoSEQ multiplex PCR. The repertoire holds roughly 96,000 clones, approximately 85% seen once, with approximately 5.3% in the top ten. The source material was blood. The receptor set was obtained from a person aged 18 to 75 in good health. Both conserved end residues are part of each CDR3. A D gene is named only where the DNA matches it firmly. Expanded clones get a size class; other rows say once, few or many, or leave the size out.

clone_size j_call cdr3_length v_call d_call cdr3_aa cdr3_nt
few TRBJ2-3 14 TRBV19 . CASSISQNTDTQYF TGTGCCAGTAGTATTTCACAGAACACAGATACGCAGTATTTT
. TRBJ1-1 17 TRBV19 . CASKADRLNGEHTEAFF TGTGCCAGTAAGGCTGACAGGCTAAACGGTGAGCACACTGAAGCTTTCTTT
once TRBJ1-4 14 TRBV9 . CASSPRTVSEKLFF TGTGCCAGCAGCCCCCGGACCGTCAGCGAAAAACTGTTTTTT
. TRBJ1-3 15 TRBV6-6 . CASSPHRSSGNTIYF TGTGCCAGCAGCCCACACCGAAGCTCTGGAAACACCATATATTTT
. TRBJ2-1 15 TRBV6-5 TRBD1 CASIGGQGARIEQFF TGTGCCAGCATCGGGGGACAGGGGGCGCGTATTGAGCAGTTCTTC
few TRBJ1-5 13 TRBV6-5 TRBD1 CASGTGGHQPQHF TGTGCCAGCGGGACAGGGGGTCATCAGCCCCAGCATTTT
. TRBJ2-1 20 TRBV5-1 TRBD2 CASSPEVGRGGLWDRLEQFF TGCGCCAGCAGCCCCGAGGTAGGGCGGGGGGGCCTTTGGGATCGCCTTGAGCAGTTCTTC
. TRBJ1-2 15 TRBV5-5 TRBD1 CASSLAWTGGYGYTF TGTGCCAGCAGCTTGGCCTGGACAGGGGGCTATGGCTACACCTTC
. TRBJ2-3 12 TRBV19 . CASSEVTDTQYF TGTGCCAGTAGCGAGGTGACAGATACGCAGTATTTT
. TRBJ1-4 14 TRBV28 . CASTGGVTNEKLFF TGTGCCAGCACTGGTGGCGTGACTAATGAAAAACTGTTTTTT
. TRBJ2-3 11 TRBV19 . CAPQARMQQYF TGTGCCCCCCAGGCGCGAATGCAGCAGTATTTT
. TRBJ2-7 15 TRBV19 . CASQPSRGAAYEQYF TGTGCCAGTCAACCCAGCAGGGGGGCTGCCTACGAGCAGTACTTC
. TRBJ2-1 16 TRBV7-8 TRBD2 CASSLVVLAGYNEQFF TGTGCCAGCAGCTTAGTGGTGCTAGCGGGCTACAATGAGCAGTTCTTC
. TRBJ1-2 16 TRBV9 TRBD1 CASSVVGAGGNYGYTF TGTGCCAGCAGCGTAGTAGGGGCAGGGGGCAACTATGGCTACACCTTC
. TRBJ2-6 18 TRBV7-3 . CASSLASLGSSGANVLTF TGTGCCAGCAGCTTAGCTAGCCTGGGAAGCTCTGGGGCCAACGTCCTGACTTTC
. TRBJ2-3 16 TRBV5-6 TRBD2 CASSLTTSGLTDTQYF TGTGCCAGCAGCTTAACGACTAGCGGCCTCACAGATACGCAGTATTTT
once TRBJ2-4 17 TRBV15 TRBD2 CATSRDGTGTSRNIQYF TGTGCCACCAGCAGAGACGGGACCGGGACTAGCCGGAACATTCAGTACTTC
. TRBJ2-1 13 TRBV27 . CASSSPGANEQFF TGTGCCAGCAGTTCGCCCGGGGCCAATGAGCAGTTCTTC
. TRBJ2-7 16 TRBV27 . CASSLSGNGASYEQYF TGTGCCAGCAGTTTATCGGGGAACGGTGCGTCCTACGAGCAGTACTTC
. TRBJ2-2 15 TRBV5-1 . CASSSKGLNTGELFF TGCGCCAGCAGCTCCAAGGGCCTGAACACCGGGGAGCTGTTTTTT
few TRBJ1-1 14 TRBV18 . CASSPQAGTPEAFF TGTGCCAGCTCACCACAGGCGGGGACCCCTGAAGCTTTCTTT
. TRBJ1-1 14 TRBV7-8 . CASSLAGVLTEAFF TGTGCCAGCAGCTTAGCGGGGGTGTTGACTGAAGCTTTCTTT
. TRBJ2-1 12 TRBV7-9 . CASSPEANEQFF TGTGCCAGCAGCCCGGAGGCCAATGAGCAGTTCTTC
. TRBJ2-3 14 TRBV12-5 . CASGLGPGTDTQYF TGTGCTAGTGGTTTGGGGCCCGGCACAGATACGCAGTATTTT
. TRBJ1-1 13 TRBV19 . CASSIEPNTEAFF TGTGCCAGTAGTATAGAACCGAACACTGAAGCTTTCTTT
. TRBJ2-3 16 TRBV5-4 TRBD2 CASSLIWAGVTDTQYF TGTGCCAGCAGCCTGATTTGGGCGGGGGTCACAGATACGCAGTATTTT
. TRBJ1-3 15 TRBV6-6 . CASSYSSTSGNTIYF TGTGCCAGCAGTTACTCGAGTACTTCTGGAAACACCATATATTTT
. TRBJ1-5 13 TRBV30 . CAWSVGDSQPQHF TGTGCCTGGAGTGTGGGAGATAGTCAGCCCCAGCATTTT
. TRBJ2-5 15 TRBV19 TRBD2 CASSIGGELAETQYF TGTGCCAGTAGTATAGGTGGGGAACTAGCGGAGACCCAGTACTTC
. TRBJ1-4 15 TRBV19 . CASRSSADRREKLFF TGTGCCAGTAGATCCTCGGCCGATAGGAGGGAAAAACTGTTTTTT
. TRBJ2-3 16 TRBV7-2 . CASSKRLGSSTDTQYF TGTGCCAGCAGCAAACGACTGGGGAGTAGCACAGATACGCAGTATTTT
few TRBJ1-6 14 TRBV11-2 . CASSLGDRNSPLHF TGTGCCAGCAGCTTAGGAGATAGAAATTCACCCCTCCACTTT
. TRBJ1-1 13 TRBV7-9 TRBD1 CASSLGQNAEAFF TGTGCCAGCAGCTTGGGACAGAACGCTGAAGCTTTCTTT
. TRBJ2-1 13 TRBV7-2 . CASGVELYNEQFF TGTGCCAGCGGGGTAGAACTGTACAATGAGCAGTTCTTC
. TRBJ2-3 15 TRBV6-5 . CASSHRGGRTDTQYF TGTGCCAGCAGTCACAGGGGGGGGAGGACAGATACGCAGTATTTT
. TRBJ2-7 14 TRBV6-5 . CASAGRDPPWEQYF TGTGCCAGCGCCGGCCGGGACCCCCCTTGGGAGCAGTACTTC
. TRBJ1-2 13 TRBV13 . CASSSGRMNGYTF TGTGCCAGCAGCTCGGGACGGATGAATGGCTACACCTTC
. TRBJ2-1 18 TRBV27 TRBD2 CASSPLQPLASPGNEQFF TGTGCCAGCAGTCCGCTCCAACCACTAGCGTCCCCGGGAAATGAGCAGTTCTTC
. TRBJ2-1 13 TRBV6-5 . CASSSGPRNEQFF TGTGCCAGCAGTTCGGGACCCCGCAATGAGCAGTTCTTC